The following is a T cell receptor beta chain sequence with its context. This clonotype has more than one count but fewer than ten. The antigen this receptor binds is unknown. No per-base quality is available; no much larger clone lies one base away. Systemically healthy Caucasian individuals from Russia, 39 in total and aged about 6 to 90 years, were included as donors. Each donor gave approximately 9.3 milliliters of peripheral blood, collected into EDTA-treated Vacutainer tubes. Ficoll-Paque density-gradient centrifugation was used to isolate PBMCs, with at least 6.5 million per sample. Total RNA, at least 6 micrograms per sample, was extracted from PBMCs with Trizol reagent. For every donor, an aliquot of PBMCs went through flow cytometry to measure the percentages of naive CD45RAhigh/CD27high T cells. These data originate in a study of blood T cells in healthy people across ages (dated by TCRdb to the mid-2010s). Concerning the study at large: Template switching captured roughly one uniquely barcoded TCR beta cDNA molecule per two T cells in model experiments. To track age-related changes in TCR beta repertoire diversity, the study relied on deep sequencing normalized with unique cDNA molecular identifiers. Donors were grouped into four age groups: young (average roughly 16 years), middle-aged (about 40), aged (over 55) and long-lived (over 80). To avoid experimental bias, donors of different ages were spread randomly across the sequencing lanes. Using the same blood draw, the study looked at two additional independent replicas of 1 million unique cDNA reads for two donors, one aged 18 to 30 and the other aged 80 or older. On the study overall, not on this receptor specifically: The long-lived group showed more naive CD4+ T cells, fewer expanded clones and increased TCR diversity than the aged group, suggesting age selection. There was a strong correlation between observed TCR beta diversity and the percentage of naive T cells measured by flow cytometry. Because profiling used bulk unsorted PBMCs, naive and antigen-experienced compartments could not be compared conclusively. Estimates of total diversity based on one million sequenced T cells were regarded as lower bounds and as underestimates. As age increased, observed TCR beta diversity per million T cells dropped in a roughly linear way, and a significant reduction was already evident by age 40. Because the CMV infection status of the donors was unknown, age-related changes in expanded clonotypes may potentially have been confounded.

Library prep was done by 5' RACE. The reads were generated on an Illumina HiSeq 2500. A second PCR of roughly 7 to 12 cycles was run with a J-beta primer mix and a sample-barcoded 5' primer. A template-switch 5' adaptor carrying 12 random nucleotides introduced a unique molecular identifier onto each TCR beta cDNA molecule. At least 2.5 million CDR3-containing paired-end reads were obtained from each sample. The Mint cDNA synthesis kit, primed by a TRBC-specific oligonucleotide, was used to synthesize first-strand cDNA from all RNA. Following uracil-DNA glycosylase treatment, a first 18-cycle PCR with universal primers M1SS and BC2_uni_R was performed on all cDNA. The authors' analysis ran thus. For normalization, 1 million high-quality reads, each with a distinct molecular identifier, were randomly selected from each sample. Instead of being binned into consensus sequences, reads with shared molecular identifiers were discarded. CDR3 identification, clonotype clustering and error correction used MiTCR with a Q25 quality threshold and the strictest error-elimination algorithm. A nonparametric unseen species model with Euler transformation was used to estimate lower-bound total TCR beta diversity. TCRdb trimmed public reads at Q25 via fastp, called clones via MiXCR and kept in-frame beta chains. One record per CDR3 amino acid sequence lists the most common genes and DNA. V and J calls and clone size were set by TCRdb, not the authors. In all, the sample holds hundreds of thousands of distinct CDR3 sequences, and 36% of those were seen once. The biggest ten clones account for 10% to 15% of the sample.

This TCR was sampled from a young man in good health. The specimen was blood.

CDR3 region: CSAYIAGAHQETQYF. The nucleotide sequence reads TGCAGTGCTTATATAGCGGGGGCCCACCAAGAGACCCAGTACTTC. The chain employs TRBV20-1 and TRBJ2-5; 9 bases in between match TRBD2. CDR1 and CDR2 (DFQATT, SNEGSKA) derive from the germline V gene (reference sequence). V is pruned by 5 bases and J by 0 bases, leaving 7 bases of the junction without a gene match. Including the terminal cysteine and phenylalanine, the CDR3 comprises 15 residues. Only the CDR3 portion is preserved as DNA: 45 bases, with reading frame beginning at the first base.